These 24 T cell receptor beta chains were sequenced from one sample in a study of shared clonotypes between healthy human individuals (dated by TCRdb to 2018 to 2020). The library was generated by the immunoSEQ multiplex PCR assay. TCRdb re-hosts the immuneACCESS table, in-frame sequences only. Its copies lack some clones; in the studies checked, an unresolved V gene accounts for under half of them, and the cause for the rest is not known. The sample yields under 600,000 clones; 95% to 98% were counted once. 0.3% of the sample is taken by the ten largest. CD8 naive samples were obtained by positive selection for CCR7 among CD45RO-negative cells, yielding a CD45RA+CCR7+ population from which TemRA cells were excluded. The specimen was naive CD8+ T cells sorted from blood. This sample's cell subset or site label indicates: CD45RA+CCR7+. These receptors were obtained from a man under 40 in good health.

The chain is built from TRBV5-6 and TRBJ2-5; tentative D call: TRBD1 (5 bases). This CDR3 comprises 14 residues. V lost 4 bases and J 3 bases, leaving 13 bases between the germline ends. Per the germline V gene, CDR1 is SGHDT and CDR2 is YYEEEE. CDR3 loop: CASSVTGSEETQYF. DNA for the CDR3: TGTGCCAGCAGCGTCACAGGTTCGGAAGAGACCCAGTACTTC.

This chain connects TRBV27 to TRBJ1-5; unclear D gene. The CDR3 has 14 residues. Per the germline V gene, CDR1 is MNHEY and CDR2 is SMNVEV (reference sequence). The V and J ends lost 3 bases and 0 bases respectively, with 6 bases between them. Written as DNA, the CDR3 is TGTGCCAGCAGTTTTTCGGGTAGCAATCAGCCCCAGCATTTT. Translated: CASSFSGSNQPQHF.

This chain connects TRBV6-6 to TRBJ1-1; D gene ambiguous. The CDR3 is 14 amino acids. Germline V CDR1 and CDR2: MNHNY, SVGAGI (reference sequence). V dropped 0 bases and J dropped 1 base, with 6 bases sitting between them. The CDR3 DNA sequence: TGTGCCAGCAGTTACTCGGCCGAGAACACTGAAGCTTTCTTT. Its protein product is CASSYSAENTEAFF.

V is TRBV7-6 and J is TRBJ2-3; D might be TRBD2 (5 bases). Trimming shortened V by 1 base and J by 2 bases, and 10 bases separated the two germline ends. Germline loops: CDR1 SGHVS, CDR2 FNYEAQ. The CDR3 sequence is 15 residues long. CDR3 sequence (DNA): TGTGCCAGCAGCTTAGATCTAGCAATCACAGATACGCAGTATTTT. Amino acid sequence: CASSLDLAITDTQYF. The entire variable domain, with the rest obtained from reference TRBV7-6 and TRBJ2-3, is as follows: GAGVSQSPRYKVTKRGQDVALRCDPISGHVSLYWYRQALGQGPEFLTYFNYEAQQDKSGLPNDRFSAERPEGSISTLTIQRTEQRDSAMYRCASSLDLAITDTQYFGPGTRLTVL.

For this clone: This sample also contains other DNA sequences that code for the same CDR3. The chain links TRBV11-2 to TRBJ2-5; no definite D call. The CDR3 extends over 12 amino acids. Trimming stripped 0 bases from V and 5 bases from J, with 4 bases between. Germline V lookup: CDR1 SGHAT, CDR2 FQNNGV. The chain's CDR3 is CASSLDLETQYF. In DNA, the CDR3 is TGTGCCAGCAGCTTAGATTTGGAGACCCAGTACTTC.

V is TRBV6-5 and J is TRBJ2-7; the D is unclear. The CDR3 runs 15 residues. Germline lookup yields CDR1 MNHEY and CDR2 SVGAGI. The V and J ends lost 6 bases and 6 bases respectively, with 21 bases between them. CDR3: CASSPLAAVPSEQYF. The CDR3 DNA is TGTGCCAGCAGCCCACTGGCGGCCGTCCCGAGCGAGCAGTACTTC.

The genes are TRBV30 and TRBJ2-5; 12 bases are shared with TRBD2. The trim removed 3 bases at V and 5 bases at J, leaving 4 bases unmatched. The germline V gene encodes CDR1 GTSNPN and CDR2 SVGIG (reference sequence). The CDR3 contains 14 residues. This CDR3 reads CAWSDGTSGETQYF. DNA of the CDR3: TGTGCCTGGAGCGATGGGACTAGCGGGGAGACCCAGTACTTC.

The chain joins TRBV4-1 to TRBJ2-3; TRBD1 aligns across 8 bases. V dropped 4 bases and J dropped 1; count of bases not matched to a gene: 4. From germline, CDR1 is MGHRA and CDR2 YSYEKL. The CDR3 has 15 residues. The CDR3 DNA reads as TGCGCCAGCAGCCTAGGACAGGGTGGCACAGATACGCAGTATTTT. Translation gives CASSLGQGGTDTQYF.

DNA of the CDR3: TGTGCCAGCAGCTTAGGTGGGGGGTCAAATGAGCAGTTCTTC. Translated, it gives CASSLGGGSNEQFF. The chain combines TRBV7-8 with TRBJ2-1, with D perhaps TRBD2 (6 bases). The CDR3 length is 14 residues. The V end lost 1 base, the J end lost 7 bases, and 11 bases lay between the germline ends. The germline CDR1 and CDR2 sequences are SGHVS and FQNEAQ. The variable domain in full, with the rest retrieved from reference TRBV7-8 and TRBJ2-1, is GAGVSQSPRYKVAKRGQDVALRCDPISGHVSLFWYQQALGQGPEFLTYFQNEAQLDKSGLPSDRFFAERPEGSVSTLKIQRTQQEDSAVYLCASSLGGGSNEQFFGPGTRLTVL.

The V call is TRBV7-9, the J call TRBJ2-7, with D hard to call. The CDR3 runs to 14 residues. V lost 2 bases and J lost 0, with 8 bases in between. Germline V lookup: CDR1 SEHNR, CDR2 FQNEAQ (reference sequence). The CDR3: CASSLTESSYEQYF. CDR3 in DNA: TGTGCCAGCAGCTTAACTGAGAGCTCCTACGAGCAGTACTTC.

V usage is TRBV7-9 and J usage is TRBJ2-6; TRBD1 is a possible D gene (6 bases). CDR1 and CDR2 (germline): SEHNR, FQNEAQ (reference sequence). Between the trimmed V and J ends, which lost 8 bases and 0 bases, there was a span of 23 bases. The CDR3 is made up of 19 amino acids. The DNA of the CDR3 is TGTGCCAGCGGTACCCTGGGCCAGGGGCACCGCTCTGGGGCCAACGTCCTGACTTTC. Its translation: CASGTLGQGHRSGANVLTF.

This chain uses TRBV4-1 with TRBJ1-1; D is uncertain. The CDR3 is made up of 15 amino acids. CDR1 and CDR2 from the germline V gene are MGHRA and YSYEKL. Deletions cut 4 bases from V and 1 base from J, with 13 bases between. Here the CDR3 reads CASSPLLTANTEAFF. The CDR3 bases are TGCGCCAGCAGCCCTCTCCTGACCGCGAACACTGAAGCTTTCTTT.

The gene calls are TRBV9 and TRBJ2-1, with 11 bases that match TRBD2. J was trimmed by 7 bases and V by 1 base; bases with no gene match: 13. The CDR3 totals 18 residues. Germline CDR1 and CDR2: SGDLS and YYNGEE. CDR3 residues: CASSVPLGASGRLNEQFF. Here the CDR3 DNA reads TGTGCCAGCAGCGTACCCTTAGGTGCTAGCGGGAGGCTGAATGAGCAGTTCTTC.

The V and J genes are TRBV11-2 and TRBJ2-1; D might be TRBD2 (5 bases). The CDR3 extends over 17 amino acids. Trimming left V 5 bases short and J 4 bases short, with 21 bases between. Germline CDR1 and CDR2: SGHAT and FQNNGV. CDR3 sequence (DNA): TGTGCCAGCAGCCCCGGAGCGGAACCCCGGGGTTACAATGAGCAGTTCTTC. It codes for CASSPGAEPRGYNEQFF.

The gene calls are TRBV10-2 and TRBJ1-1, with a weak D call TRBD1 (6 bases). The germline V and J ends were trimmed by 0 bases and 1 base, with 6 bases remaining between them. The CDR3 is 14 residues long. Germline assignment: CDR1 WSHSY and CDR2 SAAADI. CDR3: CASSESTGNTEAFF. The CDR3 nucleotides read TGCGCCAGCAGTGAGTCGACAGGGAACACTGAAGCTTTCTTT.

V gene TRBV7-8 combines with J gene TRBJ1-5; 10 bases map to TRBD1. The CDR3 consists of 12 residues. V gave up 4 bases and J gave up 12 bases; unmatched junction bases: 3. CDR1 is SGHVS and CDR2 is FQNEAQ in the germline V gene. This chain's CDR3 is CASSSGTGDQHF. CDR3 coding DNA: TGTGCCAGCAGCTCCGGGACAGGGGACCAGCATTTT.

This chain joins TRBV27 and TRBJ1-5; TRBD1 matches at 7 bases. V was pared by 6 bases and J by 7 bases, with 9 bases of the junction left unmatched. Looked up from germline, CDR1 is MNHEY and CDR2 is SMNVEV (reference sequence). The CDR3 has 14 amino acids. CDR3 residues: CASRDTGDTQPQHF. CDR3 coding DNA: TGTGCCAGCAGGGACACAGGGGATACCCAGCCCCAGCATTTT.

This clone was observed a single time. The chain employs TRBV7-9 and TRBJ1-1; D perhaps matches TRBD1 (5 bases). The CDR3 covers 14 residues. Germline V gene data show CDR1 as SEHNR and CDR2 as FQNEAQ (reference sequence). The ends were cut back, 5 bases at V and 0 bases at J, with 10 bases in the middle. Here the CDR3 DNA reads TGTGCCAGCAGCCCAGGAGGGGTGAACACTGAAGCTTTCTTT. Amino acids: CASSPGGVNTEAFF.

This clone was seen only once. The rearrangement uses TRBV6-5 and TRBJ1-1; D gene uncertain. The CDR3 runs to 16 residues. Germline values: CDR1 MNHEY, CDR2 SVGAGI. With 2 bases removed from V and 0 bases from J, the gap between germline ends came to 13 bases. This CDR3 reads CASSYGLGLMNTEAFF. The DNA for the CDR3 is TGTGCCAGCAGTTACGGCCTAGGACTGATGAACACTGAAGCTTTCTTT.

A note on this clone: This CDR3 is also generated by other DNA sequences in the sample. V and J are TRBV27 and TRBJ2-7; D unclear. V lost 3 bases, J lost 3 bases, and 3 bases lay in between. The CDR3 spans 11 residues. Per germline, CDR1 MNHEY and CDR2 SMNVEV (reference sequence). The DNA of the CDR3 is TGTGCCAGCAGTTTGGGCTACGAGCAGTACTTC. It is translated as CASSLGYEQYF.

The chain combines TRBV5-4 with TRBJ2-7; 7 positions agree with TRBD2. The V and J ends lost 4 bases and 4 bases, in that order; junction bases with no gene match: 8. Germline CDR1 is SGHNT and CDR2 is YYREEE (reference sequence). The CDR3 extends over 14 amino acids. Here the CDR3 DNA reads TGTGCCAGCAGCGTTGGGAGGGGAGGGTACGAGCAGTACTTC. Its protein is CASSVGRGGYEQYF.

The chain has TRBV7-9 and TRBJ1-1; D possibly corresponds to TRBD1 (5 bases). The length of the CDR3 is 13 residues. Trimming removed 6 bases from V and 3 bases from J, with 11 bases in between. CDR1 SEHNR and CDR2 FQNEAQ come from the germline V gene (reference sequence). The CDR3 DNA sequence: TGTGCCAGCAGTCCCCCAGGGTACACTGAAGCTTTCTTT. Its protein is CASSPPGYTEAFF.

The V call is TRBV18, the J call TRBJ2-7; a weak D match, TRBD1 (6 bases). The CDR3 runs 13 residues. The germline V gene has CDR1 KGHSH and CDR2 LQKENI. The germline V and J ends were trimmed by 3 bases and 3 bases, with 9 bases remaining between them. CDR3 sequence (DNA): TGTGCCAGCTCACCGGGGACACTCTACGAGCAGTACTTC. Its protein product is CASSPGTLYEQYF.

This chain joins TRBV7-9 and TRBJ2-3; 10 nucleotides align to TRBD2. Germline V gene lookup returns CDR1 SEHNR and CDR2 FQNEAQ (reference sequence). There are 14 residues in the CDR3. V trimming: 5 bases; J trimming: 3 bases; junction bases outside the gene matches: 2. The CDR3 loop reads CASSRTSGTDTQYF. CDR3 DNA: TGTGCCAGCAGCCGGACTAGCGGAACAGATACGCAGTATTTT.